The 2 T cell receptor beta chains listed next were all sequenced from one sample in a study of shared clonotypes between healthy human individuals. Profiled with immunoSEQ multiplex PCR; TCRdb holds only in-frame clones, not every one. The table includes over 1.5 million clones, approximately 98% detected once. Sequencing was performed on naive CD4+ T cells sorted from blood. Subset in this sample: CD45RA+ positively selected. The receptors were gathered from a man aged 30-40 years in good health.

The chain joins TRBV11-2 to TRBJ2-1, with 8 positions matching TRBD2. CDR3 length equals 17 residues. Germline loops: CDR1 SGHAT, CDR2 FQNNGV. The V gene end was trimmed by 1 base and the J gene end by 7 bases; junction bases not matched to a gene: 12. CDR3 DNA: TGTGCCAGCAGCTTAGCGACCGGGGTAGCGGGATTTAATGAGCAGTTCTTC. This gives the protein CASSLATGVAGFNEQFF.

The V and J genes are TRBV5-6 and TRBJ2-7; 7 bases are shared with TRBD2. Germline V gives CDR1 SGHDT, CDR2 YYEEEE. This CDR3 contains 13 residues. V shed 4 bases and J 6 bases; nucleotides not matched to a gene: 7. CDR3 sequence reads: CASSQGLVGEQYF. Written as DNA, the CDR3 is TGTGCCAGCAGCCAAGGACTAGTTGGCGAGCAGTACTTC.